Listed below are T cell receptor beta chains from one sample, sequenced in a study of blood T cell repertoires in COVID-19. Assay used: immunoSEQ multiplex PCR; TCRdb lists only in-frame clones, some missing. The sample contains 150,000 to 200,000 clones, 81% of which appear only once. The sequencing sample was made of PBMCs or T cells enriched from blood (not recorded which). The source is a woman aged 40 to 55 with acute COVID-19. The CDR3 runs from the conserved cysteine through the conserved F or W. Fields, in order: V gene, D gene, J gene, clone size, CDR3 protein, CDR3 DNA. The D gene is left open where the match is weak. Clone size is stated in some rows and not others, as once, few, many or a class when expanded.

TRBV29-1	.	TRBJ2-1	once	CSVKRDSNLNEQFF	TGCAGCGTTAAACGGGACTCAAACCTCAATGAGCAGTTCTTC
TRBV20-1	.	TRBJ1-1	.	CSASNRETNTEAFF	TGCAGTGCTAGTAACAGGGAAACGAACACTGAAGCTTTCTTT
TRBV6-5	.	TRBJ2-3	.	CATYWGGATMEQYF	TGTGCCACATATTGGGGGGGCGCAACGATGGAGCAGTATTTT
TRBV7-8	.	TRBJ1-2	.	CASSLVAGQGGYTF	TGTGCCAGCAGCTTAGTGGCAGGTCAAGGAGGCTACACCTTC
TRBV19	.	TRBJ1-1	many	CASSIGAGWNTEAFF	TGTGCCAGTAGTATTGGGGCCGGCTGGAACACTGAAGCTTTCTTT
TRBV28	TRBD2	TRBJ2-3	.	CASSLSLAGSTDTQYF	TGTGCCAGCAGTTTATCACTAGCGGGGTCCACAGATACGCAGTATTTT
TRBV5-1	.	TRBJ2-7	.	CASSLAVSGPYEQYF	TGCGCCAGCAGCTTGGCCGTTTCAGGGCCCTACGAGCAGTACTTC
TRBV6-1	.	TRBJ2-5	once	CASSEVAIETQYF	TGTGCCAGCAGTGAGGTAGCAATCGAGACCCAGTACTTC
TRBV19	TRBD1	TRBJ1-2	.	CASSPGQGIPGYTF	TGTGCCAGTAGTCCGGGACAGGGGATACCCGGCTACACCTTC
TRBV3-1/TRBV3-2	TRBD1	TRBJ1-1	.	CASSQGGQRNTEAFF	TGTGCCAGCAGCCAGGGGGGACAGAGGAACACTGAAGCTTTCTTT
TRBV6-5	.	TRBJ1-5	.	CASSSGVGNQPQHF	TGTGCCAGCAGCTCAGGGGTGGGAAATCAGCCCCAGCATTTT
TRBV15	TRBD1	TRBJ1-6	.	CATSIGQGINSPLHF	TGTGCCACCAGCATCGGACAGGGGATTAATTCACCCCTCCACTTT
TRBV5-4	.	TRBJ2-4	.	CASSLAGENIQYF	TGTGCCAGCAGCTTGGCGGGAGAGAACATTCAGTACTTC
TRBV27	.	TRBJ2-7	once	CASSLSWGFYEQYF	TGTGCCAGCAGTTTATCGTGGGGCTTCTACGAGCAGTACTTC
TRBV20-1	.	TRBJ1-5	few	CSASRGVRQPQHF	TGCAGTGCTAGTCGGGGGGTACGACAGCCCCAGCATTTT
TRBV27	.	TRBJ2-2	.	CASSLSRSLAGTGELFF	TGTGCCAGCAGTTTATCGAGGAGTCTAGCAGGCACCGGGGAGCTGTTTTTT
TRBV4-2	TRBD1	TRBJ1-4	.	CASSVDQTGGELDEKLFF	TGTGCCAGCAGCGTAGATCAGACAGGGGGCGAGCTTGATGAAAAACTGTTTTTT
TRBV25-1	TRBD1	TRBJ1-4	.	CASSGGQGASNEKLFF	TGTGCCAGCAGTGGGGGACAGGGGGCGAGTAATGAAAAACTGTTTTTT
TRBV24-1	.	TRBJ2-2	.	CATSAASAPTGELFF	TGTGCCACCAGTGCAGCTAGCGCGCCCACCGGGGAGCTGTTTTTT
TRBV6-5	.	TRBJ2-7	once	CASTGGTASSYEQYF	TGTGCCAGCACCGGAGGGACAGCCAGCTCCTACGAGCAGTACTTC